This T cell receptor (beta chain) was profiled in a study of beta chain features in type 1 diabetes. Whole-study findings and limits: TCRB rearrangement may or may not be influenced by HLA type; here this remained unresolved. In every one of the four CD4+ subsets, TCRB CDR3s were moderately but significantly shorter in Type 1 diabetes patients.

Expressed TCRB transcripts were sequenced, since all the RNA that had been isolated was reverse transcribed. Sequencing used immunoSEQ multiplex PCR; TCRdb keeps in-frame clones, though not all of them. This sample has hundreds of thousands of clones, with 10% to 15% found just once. As concerns this clone: The antigen is undetermined.

With 4 bases removed from V and 11 bases from J, the gap between germline ends came to 15 bases. Germline CDR1 and CDR2: SGHDT and YYEEEE. The CDR3 extends over 12 amino acids. What was sequenced was naive CD4+ T cells from blood. This TCR was recovered from a woman younger than 35 with type 1 diabetes. J is TRBJ1-1 and V is TRBV5-6, with D tentatively TRBD1 (5 bases). CDR3 protein: CASSNQGFVAFF. The CDR3 nucleotides read TGTGCCAGCAGCAACCAGGGATTCGTGGCTTTCTTT.